These 15 T cell receptor beta chains share one sample of origin, sequenced in a study of blood T cell repertoires in COVID-19. Clones were read by immunoSEQ multiplex PCR, and TCRdb kept only the in-frame ones, dropping some. The sample holds around 60,000 clones, 55% to 80% seen once. Material for sequencing was peripheral blood. The source of these receptors is a woman in her 70s with COVID-19, enrolled during active disease.

The J gene is TRBJ1-1, the V gene TRBV5-6; no firm D call. This CDR3 has 13 amino acids. Trimming stripped 4 bases from V and 5 bases from J, with 12 bases between. The germline V gene has CDR1 SGHDT and CDR2 YYEEEE. In nucleotides, the CDR3 is TGTGCCAGCAGCGTATTCACAAATACTGAAGCTTTCTTT. Its protein is CASSVFTNTEAFF.

In nucleotides, the CDR3 is TGTGCCACTAGGACAGGGGGTAGCAATCAGCCCCAGCATTTT. This codes for CATRTGGSNQPQHF. The chain links TRBV19 to TRBJ1-5, with 10 positions matching TRBD1. Germline V gene sequence: CDR1 LNHDA, CDR2 SQIVND (reference sequence). The CDR3 consists of 14 residues. With V trimmed by 10 bases and J by 0 bases, 3 bases remained unmatched.

The rearrangement joins TRBV5-6 to TRBJ2-1; no clear D gene. CDR3 length equals 14 residues. Per germline, CDR1 SGHDT and CDR2 YYEEEE. Deletions cut 4 bases from V and 9 bases from J, with 17 bases between. DNA of the CDR3: TGTGCCAGCAGCATGGATTTCGGGTCCTTTGAGCAGTTCTTC. This translates into CASSMDFGSFEQFF.

The V and J genes are TRBV7-8 and TRBJ2-7; possibly TRBD1 for D (8 bases). Germline CDR1 and CDR2: SGHVS and FQNEAQ. CDR3 size: 16 residues. V was cut by 3 bases and J by 0 bases, with 15 bases left in between. CDR3 residues: CASSFNTGGDSYEQYF. The CDR3 DNA reads as TGTGCCAGCAGCTTCAACACAGGGGGGGACTCCTACGAGCAGTACTTC. The variable domain in full, completed from reference TRBV7-8 and TRBJ2-7, reads GAGVSQSPRYKVAKRGQDVALRCDPISGHVSLFWYQQALGQGPEFLTYFQNEAQLDKSGLPSDRFFAERPEGSVSTLKIQRTQQEDSAVYLCASSFNTGGDSYEQYFGPGTRLTVT.

The V gene is TRBV6-1, the J gene TRBJ1-2; 8 bases align to TRBD1. Germline CDR1 is MNHNS and CDR2 is SASEGT. Trimming took 3 bases from V and 2 from J; bases not matched to a gene: 5. The CDR3 loop spans 15 amino acids. The CDR3 spells CASSDGQGRNYGYTF. The CDR3 DNA reads as TGTGCCAGCAGTGACGGACAGGGAAGAAACTATGGCTACACCTTC.

V usage is TRBV4-2 and J usage is TRBJ1-5, with 8 nucleotides matching TRBD1. This CDR3 comprises 15 residues. The V gene end was trimmed by 0 bases and the J gene end by 7 bases; junction bases not matched to a gene: 5. Germline CDR1 is LGHNA and CDR2 is YNFKEQ. The chain's CDR3 is CASSQEGGTGQPQHF. CDR3 DNA: TGTGCCAGCAGCCAAGAAGGGGGGACAGGACAGCCCCAGCATTTT.

The chain recombines TRBV29-1 with TRBJ1-1, with 9 bases fitting TRBD1. CDR1 and CDR2 from the germline V gene are SQVTM and ANQGSEA. This CDR3 spans 13 amino acids. The V segment lost 7 bases and the J segment 8 bases; nucleotides outside the gene matches: 11. The CDR3 reads CSATGGPRGEAFF. CDR3 nucleotides: TGCAGCGCTACAGGGGGCCCCCGGGGAGAAGCTTTCTTT.

The genes are TRBV3-1 (or the pseudogene TRBV3-2) and TRBJ1-1, with D uncertain. Trimming cost V 1 base and J 2 bases, with 5 bases left between them. The CDR3 sequence is 13 residues long. In germline, CDR1 is LGHDT, CDR2 YNNKEL (reference sequence). In DNA, the CDR3 is TGTGCCAGCAGCCAAGGAGCTAACACTGAAGCTTTCTTT. Its protein product is CASSQGANTEAFF.

V and J are TRBV12-3 or TRBV12-4 and TRBJ1-4; D uncertain. V was shortened by 6 bases and J by 5 bases, with 7 bases between the two germline ends. The CDR3 extends over 12 amino acids. DNA for the CDR3: TGTGCCAGCAGCCCCGTGAATGAAAAACTGTTTTTT. Translating gives CASSPVNEKLFF.

This clone was counted between two and nine times. The gene calls are TRBV7-8 and TRBJ2-5; 8 nucleotides align to TRBD1. V gave up 1 base and J gave up 2 bases; unmatched junction bases: 3. The germline CDR1 and CDR2 sequences are SGHVS and FQNEAQ. This CDR3 has 15 amino acids. The CDR3 spells CASSLGTGGQETQYF. The CDR3 bases are TGTGCCAGCAGCTTAGGAACAGGGGGGCAAGAGACCCAGTACTTC.

The chain has TRBV24-1 and TRBJ1-1; D gene uncertain. This CDR3 comprises 12 residues. Germline V lookup: CDR1 KGHDR, CDR2 SFDVKD. The V gene lost 4 bases and the J gene lost 11 bases, with 13 bases spanning the gap. The CDR3: CATSEAGLRAFF. The CDR3 DNA is TGTGCCACCAGTGAGGCGGGCCTGCGGGCTTTCTTT.

This clone was detected a few times. The chain recombines TRBV7-8 with TRBJ2-1; tentatively, D is TRBD2 (6 bases). Germline V gene data show CDR1 as SGHVS and CDR2 as FQNEAQ. The ends were cut back, 2 bases at V and 12 bases at J, with 14 bases in the middle. The CDR3 sequence is 13 residues long. CDR3 loop: CASSLTRSGLQFF. Here the CDR3 DNA reads TGTGCCAGCAGCTTAACCCGTAGCGGCCTGCAGTTCTTC.

V usage is TRBV19 and J usage is TRBJ1-2, with 9 bases identical to TRBD1. Per germline, CDR1 LNHDA and CDR2 SQIVND (reference sequence). This CDR3 spans 17 amino acids. The V segment lost 3 bases and the J segment 0 bases; nucleotides outside the gene matches: 8. CDR3 sequence (DNA): TGTGCCAGTAGTATGGGGGGACAGGGAGACGCTAACTATGGCTACACCTTC. Its translation is CASSMGGQGDANYGYTF.

The chain uses TRBV5-1 and TRBJ1-2, with 7 bases identical to TRBD1. V was clipped by 0 bases and J by 12 bases; unmatched bases: 5. From germline, CDR1 is SGHRS and CDR2 YFSETQ. The CDR3 sequence is 12 residues long. This CDR3 is CASSLGDREHTF. CDR3 DNA: TGCGCCAGCAGCTTGGGAGACAGGGAGCACACCTTC.

V and J are TRBV9 and TRBJ2-5; TRBD2 aligns across 15 bases. Germline lookup yields CDR1 SGDLS and CDR2 YYNGEE. The V segment lost 3 bases and the J segment 5 bases; nucleotides outside the gene matches: 8. The CDR3 is 17 amino acids. In DNA, the CDR3 is TGTGCCAGCAGCGCGGGACTAGCGGGGGGTGGACGGGAGACCCAGTACTTC. The encoded protein is CASSAGLAGGGRETQYF.